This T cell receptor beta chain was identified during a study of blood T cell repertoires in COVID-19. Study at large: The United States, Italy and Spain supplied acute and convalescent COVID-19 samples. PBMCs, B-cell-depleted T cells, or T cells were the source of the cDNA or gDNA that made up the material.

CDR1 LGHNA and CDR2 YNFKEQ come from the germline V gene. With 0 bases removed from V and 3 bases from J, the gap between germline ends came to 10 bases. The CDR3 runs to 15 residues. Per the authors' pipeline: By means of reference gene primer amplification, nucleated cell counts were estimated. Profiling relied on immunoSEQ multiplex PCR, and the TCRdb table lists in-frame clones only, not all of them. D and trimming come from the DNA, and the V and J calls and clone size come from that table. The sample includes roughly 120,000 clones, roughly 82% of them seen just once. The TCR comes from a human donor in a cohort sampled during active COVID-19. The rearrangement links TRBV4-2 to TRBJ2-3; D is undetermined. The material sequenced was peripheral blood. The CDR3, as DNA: TGTGCCAGCAGCCAAGATTTTTCCGGGACAGATACGCAGTATTTT. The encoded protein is CASSQDFSGTDTQYF.